The 10 T cell receptor beta chains below were found in one sample sequenced in a study of CD8+ T cells in alopecia areata. RNA extraction was followed by reverse transcription into cDNA, which acted as the sequencing template. Sequencing was performed with immunoSEQ multiplex PCR; in TCRdb, only in-frame clones are kept and a portion is missing. The sample lists 110,000 to 150,000 clones, roughly 60% seen once, with 30% to 45% in the top ten. The sequenced sample consisted of CD8+ T cells sorted from blood. These receptors came from a human donor in good health.

This rearrangement joins TRBV27 to TRBJ2-6; D remains unclear. The CDR3 sequence is 14 residues long. Deletions cut 5 bases from V and 4 bases from J, with 9 bases between. CDR1 MNHEY and CDR2 SMNVEV come from the germline V gene (reference sequence). Here the CDR3 reads CASSIGGGANVLTF. The CDR3 DNA sequence: TGTGCCAGCAGTATAGGCGGCGGGGCCAACGTCCTGACTTTC.

This chain uses TRBV25-1 with TRBJ2-1; D tentatively reads TRBD1 or TRBD2 (5 bases each). Germline V gene lookup returns CDR1 MGHDK and CDR2 SYGVNS. Trimming cost V 4 bases and J 15 bases, with 10 bases left between them. This CDR3 contains 10 residues. The DNA for the CDR3 is TGTGCCAGCAGTGGGGGGTTTACGTTCTTC. It encodes CASSGGFTFF.

V is TRBV28 and J is TRBJ1-1; D uncertain. Germline V gene sequence: CDR1 MDHEN, CDR2 SYDVKM. The CDR3 has 14 amino acids. V lost 3 bases and J lost 1, with 9 bases in between. The CDR3 DNA reads as TGTGCCAGCAGTTTGCTCACGGGGAACACTGAAGCTTTCTTT. Amino acids: CASSLLTGNTEAFF. Supplemented by reference TRBV28 and TRBJ1-1, the full variable domain reads DVKVTQSSRYLVKRTGEKVFLECVQDMDHENMFWYRQDPGLGLRLIYFSYDVKMKEKGDIPEGYSVSREKKERFSLILESASTNQTSMYLCASSLLTGNTEAFFGQGTRLTVV.

The V and J genes are TRBV5-4 and TRBJ2-7; D possibly corresponds to TRBD1 (6 bases). The CDR3 is 12 amino acids. Germline CDR1 and CDR2: SGHNT and YYREEE (reference sequence). V was trimmed by 4 bases and J by 6 bases, leaving 11 bases between them. The CDR3 nucleotides read TGTGCCAGCAGCGCACTGGGGGCCGAGCAGTACTTC. It is translated as CASSALGAEQYF.

The chain is built from TRBV5-1 and TRBJ2-1; possible D gene TRBD2, 5 bases. The CDR3 has 13 residues. Germline assignment: CDR1 SGHRS and CDR2 YFSETQ. Trimming removed 2 bases from V and 12 bases from J, with 15 bases in between. CDR3 amino acids: CASSFLFIEGQFF. The CDR3 bases are TGCGCCAGCAGCTTTCTTTTTATAGAGGGGCAGTTCTTC.

Worth noting for this clone: This sample also contains other DNA sequences that code for the same CDR3. The chain combines TRBV5-1 with TRBJ2-7; D gene uncertain. Trimming shortened V by 0 bases and J by 1 base, and 8 bases separated the two germline ends. Germline CDR1 reads SGHRS; CDR2 reads YFSETQ. The CDR3 sequence is 14 residues long. The CDR3 reads CASSLGDSSYEQYF. The DNA for the CDR3 is TGCGCCAGCAGCTTGGGAGACTCTTCCTACGAGCAGTACTTC.

A single count supports this clone. The V call is TRBV25-1, the J call TRBJ2-7; D perhaps matches TRBD2 (5 bases). With 1 base removed from V and 7 bases from J, the gap between germline ends came to 11 bases. Germline lookup yields CDR1 MGHDK and CDR2 SYGVNS. The CDR3 extends over 13 amino acids. This CDR3 reads CASSESGSGEQYF. Here the CDR3 DNA reads TGTGCCAGCAGTGAATCCGGATCGGGGGAGCAGTACTTC.

The chain is built from TRBV15 and TRBJ2-7, with TRBD1 identical over 7 bases. The J segment lost 2 bases and the V segment lost 6 bases, leaving 7 bases of the junction unmatched. This CDR3 comprises 14 residues. The V gene's germline CDR1 is LNHNV and CDR2 YYDKDF (reference sequence). CDR3 nucleotides: TGTGCCACCAGAGACCCCGGGACAGCCTACGAGCAGTACTTC. It yields the protein CATRDPGTAYEQYF. The variable domain in full, with the rest retrieved from reference TRBV15 and TRBJ2-7, is DAMVIQNPRYQVTQFGKPVTLSCSQTLNHNVMYWYQQKSSQAPKLLFHYYDKDFNNEADTPDNFQSRRPNTSFCFLDIRSPGLGDTAMYLCATRDPGTAYEQYFGPGTRLTVT.

The genes are TRBV29-1 and TRBJ1-2; D remains unclear. With 4 bases removed from V and 4 bases from J, the gap between germline ends came to 13 bases. In germline, CDR1 is SQVTM, CDR2 ANQGSEA. CDR3 size: 13 residues. Here the CDR3 reads CSVANGRIYGYTF. The DNA for the CDR3 is TGCAGCGTTGCCAACGGGAGGATCTATGGCTACACCTTC. The variable domain in full, completed from reference TRBV29-1 and TRBJ1-2, reads SAVISQKPSRDICQRGTSLTIQCQVDSQVTMMFWYRQQPGQSLTLIATANQGSEATYESGFVIDKFPISRPNLTFSTLTVSNMSPEDSSIYLCSVANGRIYGYTFGSGTRLTVV.

This chain connects TRBV6-5 to TRBJ1-2, with 8 bases that match TRBD1. The J segment lost 8 bases and the V segment lost 0 bases, leaving 8 bases of the junction unmatched. Germline CDR1 and CDR2: MNHEY and SVGAGI. This CDR3 spans 15 amino acids. The CDR3 here is CASSYSQGAPLGYTF. DNA of the CDR3: TGTGCCAGCAGTTACTCGCAGGGGGCTCCCCTCGGCTACACCTTC.